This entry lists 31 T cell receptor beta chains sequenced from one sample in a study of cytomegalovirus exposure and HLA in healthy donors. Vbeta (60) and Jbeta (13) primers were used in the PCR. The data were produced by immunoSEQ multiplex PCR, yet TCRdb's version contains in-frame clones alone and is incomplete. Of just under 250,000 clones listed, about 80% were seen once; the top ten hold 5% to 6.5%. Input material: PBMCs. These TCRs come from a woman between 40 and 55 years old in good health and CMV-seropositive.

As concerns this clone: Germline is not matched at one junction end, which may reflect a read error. CDR3 bases: TGTTCCAGCAGCGCACGGACTACAGGGGCCCCCAGATTCTGGGAGCAGTACTTC. Translation: CSSSARTTGAPRFWEQYF. The chain carries TRBV7-9 and TRBJ2-7, with a possible D match to TRBD1 (7 bases). Germline V gene lookup returns CDR1 SEHNR and CDR2 FQNEAQ (reference sequence). The length of the CDR3 is 18 residues.

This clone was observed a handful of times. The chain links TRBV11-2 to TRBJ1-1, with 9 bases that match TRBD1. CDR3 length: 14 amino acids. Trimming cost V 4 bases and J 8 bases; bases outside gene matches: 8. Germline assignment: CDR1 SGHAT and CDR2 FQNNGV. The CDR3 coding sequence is TGTGCCAGCAGCTCTACAGGGGGCGAACTAGAAGCTTTCTTT. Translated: CASSSTGGELEAFF. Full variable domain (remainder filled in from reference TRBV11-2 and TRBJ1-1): EAGVAQSPRYKIIEKRQSVAFWCNPISGHATLYWYQQILGQGPKLLIQFQNNGVVDDSQLPKDRFSAERLKGVDSTLKIQPAKLEDSAVYLCASSSTGGELEAFFGQGTRLTVV.

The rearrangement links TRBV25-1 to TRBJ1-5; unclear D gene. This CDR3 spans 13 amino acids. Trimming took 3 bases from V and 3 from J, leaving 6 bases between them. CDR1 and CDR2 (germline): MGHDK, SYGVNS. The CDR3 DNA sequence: TGTGCCAGCAGTGAGGGCTACAATCAGCCCCAGCATTTT. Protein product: CASSEGYNQPQHF.

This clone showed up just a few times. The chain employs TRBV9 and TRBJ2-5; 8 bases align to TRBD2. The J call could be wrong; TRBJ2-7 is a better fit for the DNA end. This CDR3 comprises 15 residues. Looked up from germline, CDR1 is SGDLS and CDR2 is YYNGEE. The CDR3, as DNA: TGTGCCAGCAGCGTAGGGGCGGGAGGACGCTACGAGCAGTACTTC. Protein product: CASSVGAGGRYEQYF.

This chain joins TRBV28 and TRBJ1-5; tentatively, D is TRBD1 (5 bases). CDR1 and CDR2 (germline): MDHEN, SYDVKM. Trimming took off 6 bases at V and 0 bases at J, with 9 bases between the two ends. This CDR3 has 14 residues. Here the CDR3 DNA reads TGTGCCAGCAGCCTGACAGTTAGCAATCAGCCCCAGCATTTT. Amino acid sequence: CASSLTVSNQPQHF. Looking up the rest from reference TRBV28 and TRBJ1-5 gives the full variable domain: DVKVTQSSRYLVKRTGEKVFLECVQDMDHENMFWYRQDPGLGLRLIYFSYDVKMKEKGDIPEGYSVSREKKERFSLILESASTNQTSMYLCASSLTVSNQPQHFGDGTRLSIL.

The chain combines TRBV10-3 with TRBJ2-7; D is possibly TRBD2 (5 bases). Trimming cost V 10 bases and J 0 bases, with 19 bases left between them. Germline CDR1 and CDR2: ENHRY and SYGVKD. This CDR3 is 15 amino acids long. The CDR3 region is CATAPTRESSYEQYF. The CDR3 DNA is TGTGCCACCGCCCCCACCCGGGAATCCTCCTACGAGCAGTACTTC.

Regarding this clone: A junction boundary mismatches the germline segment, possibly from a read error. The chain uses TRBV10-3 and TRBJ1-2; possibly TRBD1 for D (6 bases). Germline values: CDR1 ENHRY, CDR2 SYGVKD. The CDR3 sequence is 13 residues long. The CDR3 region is CTISPTGKNGYTF. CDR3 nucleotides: TGTACCATCAGTCCTACAGGGAAGAATGGCTACACCTTC.

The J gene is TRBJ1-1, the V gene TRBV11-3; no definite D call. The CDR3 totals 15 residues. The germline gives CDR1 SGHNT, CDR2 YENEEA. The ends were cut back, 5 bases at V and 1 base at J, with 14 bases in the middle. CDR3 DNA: TGTGCCAGCAGCCCGCAGCAGCCAGGGAACACTGAAGCTTTCTTT. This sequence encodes CASSPQQPGNTEAFF. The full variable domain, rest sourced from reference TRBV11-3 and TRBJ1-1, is EAGVVQSPRYKIIEKKQPVAFWCNPISGHNTLYWYLQNLGQGPELLIRYENEEAVDDSQLPKDRFSAERLKGVDSTLKIQPAELGDSAVYLCASSPQQPGNTEAFFGQGTRLTVV.

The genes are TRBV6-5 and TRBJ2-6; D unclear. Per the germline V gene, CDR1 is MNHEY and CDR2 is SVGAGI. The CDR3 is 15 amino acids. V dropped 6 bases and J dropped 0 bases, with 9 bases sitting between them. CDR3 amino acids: CASRRRSSGANVLTF. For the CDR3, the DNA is TGTGCCAGCAGGAGAAGGAGCTCTGGGGCCAACGTCCTGACTTTC.

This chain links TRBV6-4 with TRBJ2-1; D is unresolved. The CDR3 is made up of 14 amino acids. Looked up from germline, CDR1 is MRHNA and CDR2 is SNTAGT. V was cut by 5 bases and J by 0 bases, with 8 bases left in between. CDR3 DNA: TGTGCCAGCAGTATCGAGAGCTCCTACAATGAGCAGTTCTTC. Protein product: CASSIESSYNEQFF.

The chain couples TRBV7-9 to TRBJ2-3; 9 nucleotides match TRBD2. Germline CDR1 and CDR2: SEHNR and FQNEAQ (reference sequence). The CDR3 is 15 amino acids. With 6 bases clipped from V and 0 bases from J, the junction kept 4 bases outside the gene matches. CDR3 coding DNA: TGTGCCAGCAGGACGACTAGCGGTAGCACAGATACGCAGTATTTT. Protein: CASRTTSGSTDTQYF.

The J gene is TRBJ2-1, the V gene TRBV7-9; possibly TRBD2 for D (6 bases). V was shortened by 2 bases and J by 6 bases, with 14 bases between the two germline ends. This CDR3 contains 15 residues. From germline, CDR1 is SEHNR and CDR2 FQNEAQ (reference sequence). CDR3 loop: CASSLLILGGNEQFF. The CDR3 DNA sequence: TGTGCCAGCAGCTTATTGATATTGGGAGGCAATGAGCAGTTCTTC.

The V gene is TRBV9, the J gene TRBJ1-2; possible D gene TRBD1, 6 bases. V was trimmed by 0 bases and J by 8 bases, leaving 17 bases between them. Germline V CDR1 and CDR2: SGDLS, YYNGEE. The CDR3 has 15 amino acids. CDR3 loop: CASSVGPGTKDGYTF. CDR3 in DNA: TGTGCCAGCAGCGTAGGACCCGGGACAAAGGACGGCTACACCTTC.

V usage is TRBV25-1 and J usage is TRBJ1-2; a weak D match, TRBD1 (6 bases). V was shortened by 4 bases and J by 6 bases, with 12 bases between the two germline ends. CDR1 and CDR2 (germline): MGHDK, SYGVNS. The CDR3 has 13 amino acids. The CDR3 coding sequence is TGTGCCAGCAGTGGAGATACAGGGAATGGCTACACCTTC. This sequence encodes CASSGDTGNGYTF.

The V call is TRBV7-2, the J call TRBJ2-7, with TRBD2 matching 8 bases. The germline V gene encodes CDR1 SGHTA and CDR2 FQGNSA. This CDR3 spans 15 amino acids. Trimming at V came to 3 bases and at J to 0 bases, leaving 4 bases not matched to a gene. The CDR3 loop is CASSLAGTSSYEQYF. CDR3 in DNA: TGTGCCAGCAGCTTGGCCGGGACTAGCTCCTACGAGCAGTACTTC.

The CDR3 bases are TGTGCCAGCAGCTTAGACAAAGCTTTCTTT. The encoded protein is CASSLDKAFF. V usage is TRBV7-9 and J usage is TRBJ1-1, with D hard to call. CDR3 size: 10 residues. The germline CDR1 and CDR2 sequences are SEHNR and FQNEAQ (reference sequence). Trimming cost V 1 base and J 9 bases, with 3 bases left between them.

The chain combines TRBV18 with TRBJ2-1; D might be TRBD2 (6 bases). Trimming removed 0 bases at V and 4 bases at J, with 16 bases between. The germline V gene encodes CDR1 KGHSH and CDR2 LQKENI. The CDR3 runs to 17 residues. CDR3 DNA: TGTGCCAGCTCACCACCAGTTGGGGGAGGACCATACAATGAGCAGTTCTTC. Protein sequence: CASSPPVGGGPYNEQFF.

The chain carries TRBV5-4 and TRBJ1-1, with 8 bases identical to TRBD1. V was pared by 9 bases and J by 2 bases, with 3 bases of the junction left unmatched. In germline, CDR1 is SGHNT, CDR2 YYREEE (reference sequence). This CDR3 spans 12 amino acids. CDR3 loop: CATSGGNTEAFF. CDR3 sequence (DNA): TGTGCCACCTCAGGGGGCAACACTGAAGCTTTCTTT.

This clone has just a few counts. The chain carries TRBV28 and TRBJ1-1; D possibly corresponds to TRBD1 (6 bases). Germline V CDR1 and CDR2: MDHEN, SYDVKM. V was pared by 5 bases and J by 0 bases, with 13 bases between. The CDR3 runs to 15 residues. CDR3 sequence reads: CASSPHQGLNTEAFF. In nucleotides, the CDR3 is TGTGCCAGCAGTCCCCACCAGGGGCTGAACACTGAAGCTTTCTTT.

The CDR3 region is CASSPSQGASNYGYTF. CDR3 DNA: TGTGCCAGCAGCCCTAGCCAGGGGGCCTCTAACTATGGCTACACCTTC. The chain uses TRBV11-1 and TRBJ1-2; the match to TRBD1 covers 8 bases. The CDR3 contains 16 residues. The germline gives CDR1 SGHAT, CDR2 FQDESV (reference sequence). V shed 5 bases and J 0 bases; nucleotides not matched to a gene: 8. Together with reference TRBV11-1 and TRBJ1-2, the CDR3 gives the full variable domain: EAEVAQSPRYKITEKSQAVAFWCDPISGHATLYWYRQILGQGPELLVQFQDESVVDDSQLPKDRFSAERLKGVDSTLKIQPAELGDSAMYLCASSPSQGASNYGYTFGSGTRLTVV.

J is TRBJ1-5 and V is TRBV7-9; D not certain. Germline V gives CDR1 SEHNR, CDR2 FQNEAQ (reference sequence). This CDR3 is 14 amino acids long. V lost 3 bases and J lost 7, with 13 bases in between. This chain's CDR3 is CASSLGQVLQPQHF. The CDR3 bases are TGTGCCAGCAGCTTGGGCCAGGTACTCCAGCCCCAGCATTTT. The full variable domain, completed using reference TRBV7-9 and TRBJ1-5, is DTGVSQNPRHKITKRGQNVTFRCDPISEHNRLYWYRQTLGQGPEFLTYFQNEAQLEKSRLLSDRFSAERPKGSFSTLEIQRTEQGDSAMYLCASSLGQVLQPQHFGDGTRLSIL.

The CDR3 DNA sequence: TGTGCCAGCAGTTCCTCGGACAGGCCGAACACTGAAGCTTTCTTT. Translation gives CASSSSDRPNTEAFF. The chain uses TRBV28 and TRBJ1-1, with TRBD1 matching 7 bases. V lost 4 bases to trimming and J lost 1 base; unmatched junction nucleotides: 6. Germline V gene data show CDR1 as MDHEN and CDR2 as SYDVKM. CDR3 length: 15 amino acids.

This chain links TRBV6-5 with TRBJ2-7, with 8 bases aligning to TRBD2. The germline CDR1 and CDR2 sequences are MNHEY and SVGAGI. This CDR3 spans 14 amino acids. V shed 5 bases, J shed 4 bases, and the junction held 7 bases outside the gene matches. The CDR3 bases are TGTGCCAGCAGTCGCCGGGAGGGCCCGTACGAGCAGTACTTC. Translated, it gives CASSRREGPYEQYF.

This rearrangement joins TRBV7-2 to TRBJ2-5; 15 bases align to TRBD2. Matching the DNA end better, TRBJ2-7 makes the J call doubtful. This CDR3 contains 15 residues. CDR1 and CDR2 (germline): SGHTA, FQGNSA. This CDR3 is CASSGLAGGLNEQYF. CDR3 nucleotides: TGTGCCAGCAGCGGACTAGCGGGGGGGCTCAACGAGCAGTACTTC.

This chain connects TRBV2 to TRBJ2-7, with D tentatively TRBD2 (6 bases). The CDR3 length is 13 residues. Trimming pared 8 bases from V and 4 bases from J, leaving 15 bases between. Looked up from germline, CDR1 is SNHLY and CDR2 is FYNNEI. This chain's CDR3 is CASVTSPGYEQYF. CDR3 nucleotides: TGTGCCAGCGTAACTAGCCCGGGGTACGAGCAGTACTTC.

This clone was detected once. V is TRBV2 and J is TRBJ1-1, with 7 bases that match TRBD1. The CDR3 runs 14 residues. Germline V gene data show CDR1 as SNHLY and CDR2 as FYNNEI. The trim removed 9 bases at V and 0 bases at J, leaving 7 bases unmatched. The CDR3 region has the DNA TGTGCCAGGTGGCAGGGGGACTTGAACACTGAAGCTTTCTTT. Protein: CARWQGDLNTEAFF.

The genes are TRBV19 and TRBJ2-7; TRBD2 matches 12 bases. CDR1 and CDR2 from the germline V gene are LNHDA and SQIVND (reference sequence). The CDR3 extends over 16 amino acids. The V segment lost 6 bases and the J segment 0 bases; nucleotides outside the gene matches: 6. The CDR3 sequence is CASSRLAGASSYEQYF. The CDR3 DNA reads TGTGCCAGTAGCAGACTAGCGGGGGCAAGCTCCTACGAGCAGTACTTC.

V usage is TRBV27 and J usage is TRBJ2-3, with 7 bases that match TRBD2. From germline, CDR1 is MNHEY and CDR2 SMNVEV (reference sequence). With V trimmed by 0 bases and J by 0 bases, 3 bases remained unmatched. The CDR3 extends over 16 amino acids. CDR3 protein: CASSLSRSGSTDTQYF. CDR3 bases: TGTGCCAGCAGTTTATCACGTAGCGGGAGCACAGATACGCAGTATTTT.

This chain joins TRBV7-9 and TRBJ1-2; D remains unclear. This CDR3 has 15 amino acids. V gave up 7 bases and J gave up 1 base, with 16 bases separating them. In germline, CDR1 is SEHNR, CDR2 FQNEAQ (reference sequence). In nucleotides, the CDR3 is TGTGCCAGCACCTCCGGACTGCTCTATAACTATGGCTACACCTTC. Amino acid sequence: CASTSGLLYNYGYTF.

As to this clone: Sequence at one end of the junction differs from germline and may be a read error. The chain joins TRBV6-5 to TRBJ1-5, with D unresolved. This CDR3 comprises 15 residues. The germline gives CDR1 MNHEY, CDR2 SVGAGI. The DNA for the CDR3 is TGTGCCAGCAGTTACGGAGCGTGGGGAGATCATCCCCAGCATTTT. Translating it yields CASSYGAWGDHPQHF.

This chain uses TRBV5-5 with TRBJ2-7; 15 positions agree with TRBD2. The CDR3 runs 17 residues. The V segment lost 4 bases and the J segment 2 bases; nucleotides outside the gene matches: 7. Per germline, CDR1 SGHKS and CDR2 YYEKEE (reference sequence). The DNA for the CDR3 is TGTGCCAGCAGCGAATCCGGGACTAGCGGGGGGACCTACGAGCAGTACTTC. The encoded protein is CASSESGTSGGTYEQYF.